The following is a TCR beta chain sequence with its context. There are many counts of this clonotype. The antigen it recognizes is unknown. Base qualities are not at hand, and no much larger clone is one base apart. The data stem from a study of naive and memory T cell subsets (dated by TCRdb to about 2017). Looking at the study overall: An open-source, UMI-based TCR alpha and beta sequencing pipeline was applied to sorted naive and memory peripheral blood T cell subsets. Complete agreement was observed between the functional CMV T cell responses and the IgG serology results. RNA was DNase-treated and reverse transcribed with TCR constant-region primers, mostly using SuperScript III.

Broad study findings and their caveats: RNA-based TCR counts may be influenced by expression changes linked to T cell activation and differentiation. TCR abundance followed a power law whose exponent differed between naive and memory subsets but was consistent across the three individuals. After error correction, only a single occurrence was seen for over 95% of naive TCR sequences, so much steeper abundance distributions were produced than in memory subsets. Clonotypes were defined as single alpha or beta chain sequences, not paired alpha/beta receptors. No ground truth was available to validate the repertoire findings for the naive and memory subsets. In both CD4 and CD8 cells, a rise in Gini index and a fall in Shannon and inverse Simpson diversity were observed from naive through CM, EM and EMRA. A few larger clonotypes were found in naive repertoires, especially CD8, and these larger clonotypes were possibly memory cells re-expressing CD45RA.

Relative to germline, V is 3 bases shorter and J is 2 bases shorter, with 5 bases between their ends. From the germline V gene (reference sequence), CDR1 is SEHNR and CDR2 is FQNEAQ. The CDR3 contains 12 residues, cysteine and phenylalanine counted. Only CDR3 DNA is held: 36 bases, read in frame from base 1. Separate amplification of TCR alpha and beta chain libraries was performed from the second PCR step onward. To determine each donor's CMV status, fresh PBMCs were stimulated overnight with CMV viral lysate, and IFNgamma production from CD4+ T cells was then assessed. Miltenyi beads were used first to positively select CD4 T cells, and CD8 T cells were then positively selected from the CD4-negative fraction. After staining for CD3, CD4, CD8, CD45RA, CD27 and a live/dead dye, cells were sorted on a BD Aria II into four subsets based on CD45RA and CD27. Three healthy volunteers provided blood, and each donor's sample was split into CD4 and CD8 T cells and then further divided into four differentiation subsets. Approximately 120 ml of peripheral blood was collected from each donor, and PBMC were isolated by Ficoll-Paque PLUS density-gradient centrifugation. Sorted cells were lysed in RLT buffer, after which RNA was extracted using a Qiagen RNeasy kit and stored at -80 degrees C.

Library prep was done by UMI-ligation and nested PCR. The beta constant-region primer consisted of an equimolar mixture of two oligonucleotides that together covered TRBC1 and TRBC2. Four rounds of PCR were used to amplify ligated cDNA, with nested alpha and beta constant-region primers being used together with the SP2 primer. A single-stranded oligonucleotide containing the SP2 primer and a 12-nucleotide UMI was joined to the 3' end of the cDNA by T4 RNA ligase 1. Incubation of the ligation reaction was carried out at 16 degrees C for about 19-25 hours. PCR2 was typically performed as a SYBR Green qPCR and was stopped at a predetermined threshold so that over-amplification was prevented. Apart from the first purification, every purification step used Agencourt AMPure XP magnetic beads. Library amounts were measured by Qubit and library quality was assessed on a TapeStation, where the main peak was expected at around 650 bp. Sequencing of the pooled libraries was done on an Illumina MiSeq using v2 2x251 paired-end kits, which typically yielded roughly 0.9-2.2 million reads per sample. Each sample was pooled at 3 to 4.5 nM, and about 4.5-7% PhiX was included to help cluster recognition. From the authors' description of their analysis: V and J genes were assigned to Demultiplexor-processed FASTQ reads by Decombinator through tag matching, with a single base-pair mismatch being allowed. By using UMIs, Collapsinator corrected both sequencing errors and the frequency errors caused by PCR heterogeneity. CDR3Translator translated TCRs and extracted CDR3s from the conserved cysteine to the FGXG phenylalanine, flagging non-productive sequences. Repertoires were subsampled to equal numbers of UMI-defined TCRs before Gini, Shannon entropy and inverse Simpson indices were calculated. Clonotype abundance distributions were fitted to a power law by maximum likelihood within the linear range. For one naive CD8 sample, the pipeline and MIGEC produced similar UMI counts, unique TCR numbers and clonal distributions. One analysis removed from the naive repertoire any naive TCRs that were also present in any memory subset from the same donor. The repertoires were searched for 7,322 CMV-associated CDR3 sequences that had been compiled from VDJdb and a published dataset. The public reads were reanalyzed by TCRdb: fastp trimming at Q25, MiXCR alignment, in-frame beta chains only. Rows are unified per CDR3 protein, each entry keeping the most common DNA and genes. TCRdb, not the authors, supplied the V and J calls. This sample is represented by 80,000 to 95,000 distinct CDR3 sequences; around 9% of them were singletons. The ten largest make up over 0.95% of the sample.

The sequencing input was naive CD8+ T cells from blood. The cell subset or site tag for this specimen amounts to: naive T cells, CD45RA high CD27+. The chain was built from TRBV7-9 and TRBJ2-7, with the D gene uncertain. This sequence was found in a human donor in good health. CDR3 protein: CASSFEAYEQYF. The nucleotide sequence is TGTGCCAGCAGCTTTGAGGCCTACGAGCAGTACTTC.